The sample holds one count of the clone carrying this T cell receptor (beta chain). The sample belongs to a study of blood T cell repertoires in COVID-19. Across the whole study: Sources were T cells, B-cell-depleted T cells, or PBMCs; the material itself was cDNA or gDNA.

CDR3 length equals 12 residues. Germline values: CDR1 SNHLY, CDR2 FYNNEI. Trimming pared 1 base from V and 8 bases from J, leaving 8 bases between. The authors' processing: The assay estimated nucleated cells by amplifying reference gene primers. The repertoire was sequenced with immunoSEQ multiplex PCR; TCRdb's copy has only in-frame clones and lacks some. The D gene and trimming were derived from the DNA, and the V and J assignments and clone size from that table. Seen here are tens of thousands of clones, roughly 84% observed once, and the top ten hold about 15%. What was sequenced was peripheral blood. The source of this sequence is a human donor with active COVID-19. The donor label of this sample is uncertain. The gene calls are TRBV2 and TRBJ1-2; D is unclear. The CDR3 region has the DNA TGTGCCAGCAGTGAAGTTGGGCGCGGCTACACCTTC. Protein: CASSEVGRGYTF. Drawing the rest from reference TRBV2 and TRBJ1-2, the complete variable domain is EPEVTQTPSHQVTQMGQEVILRCVPISNHLYFYWYRQILGQKVEFLVSFYNNEISEKSEIFDDQFSVERPDGSNFTLKIRSTKLEDSAMYFCASSEVGRGYTFGSGTRLTVV.